The 12 T cell receptor beta chains presented below share a single source sample, sequenced in a study of T-cell reconstitution after alpha-beta-depleted transplantation in children. Unique molecular identifiers tagged the TCRbeta library. MiXCR, run by TCRdb on the PCR reads, gives a single entry per CDR3 protein. The table records around 700,000 distinct CDR3 sequences, around 13% of them present only once. This specimen consisted of PBMCs, obtained before TCRalphabeta/CD19-depleted stem cell transplant. All receptors come from a girl aged 2 to 10 with congenital amegakaryocytic thrombocytopenia, due to receive a stem cell transplant.

This clonotype has a handful of counts. The chain combines TRBV5-1 with TRBJ2-1; TRBD2 agrees at 10 bases. CDR3 length equals 17 residues. The germline CDR1 and CDR2 sequences are SGHRS and YFSETQ. V was pared by 1 base and J by 2 bases, with 6 bases of the junction left unmatched. The CDR3 reads CASSLPRLAGTYNEQFF. In nucleotides, the CDR3 is TGCGCCAGCAGCTTGCCCAGACTAGCGGGCACCTACAATGAGCAGTTCTTC.

V gene TRBV7-9 combines with J gene TRBJ2-3; D is unresolved. This CDR3 contains 15 residues. V was clipped by 1 base and J by 10 bases, with 18 bases between them. Per germline, CDR1 SEHNR and CDR2 FQNEAQ (reference sequence). The chain's CDR3 is CASSLGPTDAASQYF. The CDR3 nucleotides read TGTGCCAGCAGCTTAGGCCCGACCGACGCAGCATCGCAGTATTTT.

In this sample, this clonotype turned up many times. The rearrangement uses TRBV5-1 and TRBJ2-1; D may be TRBD2 (5 bases). V lost 2 bases, J lost 0 bases, and 12 bases lay in between. The CDR3 totals 16 residues. The germline V gene has CDR1 SGHRS and CDR2 YFSETQ. In DNA, the CDR3 is TGCGCCAGCAGCTTCTGGAGCGGATTCTCCTACAATGAGCAGTTCTTC. Translating gives CASSFWSGFSYNEQFF.

This clonotype was seen ten or more times. This chain links TRBV29-1 with TRBJ2-1; no reliable D call. From germline, CDR1 is SQVTM and CDR2 ANQGSEA. The CDR3 has 15 amino acids. The germline V and J ends were trimmed by 3 bases and 3 bases, with 15 bases remaining between them. CDR3 loop: CSVEGTERIYNEQFF. CDR3 coding DNA: TGCAGCGTTGAGGGCACTGAACGAATCTACAATGAGCAGTTCTTC.

The genes are TRBV15 and TRBJ1-5; D gene uncertain. This CDR3 has 13 amino acids. The V and J ends lost 3 bases and 4 bases respectively, with 7 bases between them. Germline CDR1 LNHNV, CDR2 YYDKDF (reference sequence). The CDR3 coding sequence is TGTGCCACCAGCAGGGGCCTTAATCAGCCCCAGCATTTT. Translated: CATSRGLNQPQHF.

In its sample, this clonotype was seen many times. This chain connects TRBV20-1 to TRBJ1-1; D is uncertain. The length of the CDR3 is 15 residues. The germline V gene has CDR1 DFQATT and CDR2 SNEGSKA (reference sequence). V shed 0 bases and J shed 1 base, with 12 bases lying between them. CDR3 bases: TGCAGTGCTAGAGACCTATTCCCACAGAACACTGAAGCTTTCTTT. Amino acids: CSARDLFPQNTEAFF.

Remarks on this clonotype: A clone one base away is much larger, so this may be a read error. V and J are TRBV2 and TRBJ2-3, with TRBD2 as a possible D gene (5 bases). The CDR3 runs 15 residues. CDR1 and CDR2 from the germline V gene are SNHLY and FYNNEI. As DNA, the CDR3 is TGTGCCAGCAGTGGCGGGCCCACCAGCAGAGATACGCAGTATTTT. Protein sequence: CASSGGPTSRDTQYF.

This clonotype was seen more than once but under ten times. The V call is TRBV5-1, the J call TRBJ2-7; 7 bases match TRBD1. V lost 3 bases to trimming and J lost 6 bases; unmatched junction nucleotides: 3. In germline, CDR1 is SGHRS, CDR2 YFSETQ. CDR3 length: 12 amino acids. Here the CDR3 reads CASSSDRAEQYF. CDR3 DNA: TGCGCCAGCAGCTCAGACAGGGCCGAGCAGTACTTC.

Many counts were recorded for this clonotype. The chain uses TRBV20-1 and TRBJ2-3; 12 bases are a match to TRBD2. CDR1 and CDR2 from the germline V gene are DFQATT and SNEGSKA (reference sequence). Losses at the gene ends were 1 base for V and 4 bases for J; bases not matched to a gene: 6. The length of the CDR3 is 16 residues. DNA for the CDR3: TGCAGTGCTAGAGTAGGGCTAGCGGGAGGGCCAGATACGCAGTATTTT. Translation: CSARVGLAGGPDTQYF.

The V gene is TRBV24-1, the J gene TRBJ2-2, with D unclear. Germline V gene lookup returns CDR1 KGHDR and CDR2 SFDVKD. V was pared by 8 bases and J by 3 bases, with 12 bases between. There are 14 residues in the CDR3. DNA for the CDR3: TGTGCCACCACAAGCGTTTCGGACACCGGGGAGCTGTTTTTT. The encoded protein is CATTSVSDTGELFF.

This clonotype occurred many times. J is TRBJ2-1 and V is TRBV20-1; D gene ambiguous. The CDR3 spans 16 residues. V was shortened by 0 bases and J by 2 bases, with 14 bases between the two germline ends. Germline V gives CDR1 DFQATT, CDR2 SNEGSKA (reference sequence). The CDR3 DNA is TGCAGTGCTAGAGAATTTGAGACTGACGCCTACAATGAGCAGTTCTTC. Protein: CSAREFETDAYNEQFF.

The gene calls are TRBV6-2 or TRBV6-3 and TRBJ2-7; 8 bases map to TRBD1. Germline lookup yields CDR1 MNHEY and CDR2 SVGEGT. The trim removed 9 bases at V and 2 bases at J, leaving 9 bases unmatched. This CDR3 is 14 amino acids long. CDR3 nucleotide sequence: TGTGCCAGTCTCGACAGGGGCAAGACCTACGAGCAGTACTTC. Its protein is CASLDRGKTYEQYF.